These 25 T cell receptor beta chains originate from one sample sequenced in a study of Ad26.COV2.S vaccination and SARS-CoV-2 variants. The sample's treatment: roughly 18 received Ad26.COV2.S at low or high dose, single or two shots; about 5 received placebo; per-sample allocation not given. Repertoires come from day 63 after the first vaccine or placebo injection. The assay was immunoSEQ multiplex PCR, and TCRdb's table has in-frame clones only and misses some. The table includes about 350,000 clones, 65% to 90% detected once. Material: peripheral blood, obtained in a trial of Ad26.COV2.S vaccine versus placebo. These receptors originate from a person aged 18-60 years who received the Ad26.COV2.S COVID-19 vaccine or a placebo.

This clone was picked up a small number of times. The chain couples TRBV18 to TRBJ1-6; D is perhaps TRBD1 (6 bases). V was pared by 3 bases and J by 10 bases, with 13 bases between. This CDR3 comprises 14 residues. Germline V gene sequence: CDR1 KGHSH, CDR2 LQKENI. CDR3 region: CASSPGHLGSPLHF. The CDR3 DNA follows: TGTGCCAGCTCACCGGGACACTTGGGGTCACCCCTCCACTTT.

This chain uses TRBV9 with TRBJ2-7, with D unclear. Trimming shortened V by 4 bases and J by 0 bases, and 11 bases separated the two germline ends. Per the germline V gene, CDR1 is SGDLS and CDR2 is YYNGEE. The CDR3 sequence is 14 residues long. The CDR3: CASSPQTVSYEQYF. Written as DNA, the CDR3 is TGTGCCAGCAGCCCCCAAACGGTCTCCTACGAGCAGTACTTC.

This clone was counted a single time. The rearrangement links TRBV19 to TRBJ2-4; D unresolved. Per the germline V gene, CDR1 is LNHDA and CDR2 is SQIVND (reference sequence). This CDR3 region has 13 residues. Trimming cost V 0 bases and J 4 bases, with 4 bases left between them. The CDR3 reads CASSIDRKNIQYF. DNA for the CDR3: TGTGCCAGTAGTATAGACAGGAAAAACATTCAGTACTTC.

This clone was counted once. This chain links TRBV5-1 with TRBJ1-6; maybe TRBD1 (6 bases). CDR1 is SGHRS and CDR2 is YFSETQ in the germline V gene. CDR3 length: 15 amino acids. The V and J ends lost 0 bases and 6 bases respectively, with 10 bases between them. CDR3 coding DNA: TGCGCCAGCAGCTTGGACAGGGTCGGTAATTCACCCCTCCACTTT. This encodes CASSLDRVGNSPLHF.

This rearrangement joins TRBV28 to TRBJ1-2; tentatively, D is TRBD1 (5 bases). CDR1 MDHEN and CDR2 SYDVKM come from the germline V gene. Trimming took off 5 bases at V and 8 bases at J, with 24 bases between the two ends. The CDR3 is 16 amino acids. The chain's CDR3 is CASSPPRLGPIRGYTF. DNA of the CDR3: TGTGCCAGCAGTCCCCCTCGGTTGGGGCCGATAAGAGGCTACACCTTC.

The chain has TRBV11-2 and TRBJ2-1; no firm D call. The CDR3 is 15 residues long. Looked up from germline, CDR1 is SGHAT and CDR2 is FQNNGV. Between the trimmed V and J ends, which lost 1 base and 5 bases, there was a span of 12 bases. The CDR3 coding sequence is TGTGCCAGCAGCTTAGGGCTTGGGCCCCACAATGAGCAGTTCTTC. Translated: CASSLGLGPHNEQFF.

V gene TRBV2 combines with J gene TRBJ2-1; no clear D gene. The ends were cut back, 8 bases at V and 5 bases at J, with 7 bases in the middle. This CDR3 has 11 amino acids. Germline-derived CDR1 and CDR2 are SNHLY and FYNNEI. The CDR3 loop is CASGPDNEQFF. In nucleotides, the CDR3 is TGTGCCAGCGGACCAGACAATGAGCAGTTCTTC.

This chain uses TRBV11-2 with TRBJ2-1; D may match TRBD1 or TRBD2 (5 bases each). The CDR3 has 16 amino acids. Trimming left V 6 bases short and J 0 bases short, with 15 bases between. Germline lookup yields CDR1 SGHAT and CDR2 FQNNGV. DNA for the CDR3: TGTGCCAGCAGAGACCGGGACGCAAGCTCCTACAATGAGCAGTTCTTC. Its translation: CASRDRDASSYNEQFF. Using reference TRBV11-2 and TRBJ2-1 for the parts outside the CDR3, the full variable domain is EAGVAQSPRYKIIEKRQSVAFWCNPISGHATLYWYQQILGQGPKLLIQFQNNGVVDDSQLPKDRFSAERLKGVDSTLKIQPAKLEDSAVYLCASRDRDASSYNEQFFGPGTRLTVL.

This clone occurred many times. This chain links TRBV19 with TRBJ1-1, with 7 bases fitting TRBD1. The CDR3 is 14 residues long. CDR1 is LNHDA and CDR2 is SQIVND in the germline V gene (reference sequence). The V gene end was trimmed by 7 bases and the J gene end by 6 bases; junction bases not matched to a gene: 11. In DNA, the CDR3 is TGTGCCAGTACCGACAGGGCGGGCGTCGCTGAAGCTTTCTTT. Its translation is CASTDRAGVAEAFF.

This clone was recorded only once. The chain combines TRBV19 with TRBJ2-2, with 11 nucleotides matching TRBD1. Germline lookup yields CDR1 LNHDA and CDR2 SQIVND (reference sequence). The V segment lost 3 bases and the J segment 7 bases; nucleotides outside the gene matches: 7. This CDR3 is 16 amino acids long. In DNA, the CDR3 is TGTGCCAGTAGTATTATCGGGACAGGGGGTCGCGGGGAGCTGTTTTTT. Its protein is CASSIIGTGGRGELFF.

This clone was counted between two and nine times. The chain recombines TRBV7-9 with TRBJ2-2; 12 bases map to TRBD2. V dropped 2 bases and J dropped 6; count of bases not matched to a gene: 7. The CDR3 loop spans 17 amino acids. CDR1 SEHNR and CDR2 FQNEAQ come from the germline V gene (reference sequence). CDR3 DNA: TGTGCCAGCAGCTTACTTCTTGGGACTAGCGGGCCCGGGGAGCTGTTTTTT. Protein: CASSLLLGTSGPGELFF.

The chain has TRBV6-1 and TRBJ1-2; 7 positions agree with TRBD1. V gave up 2 bases and J gave up 8 bases; unmatched junction bases: 11. Germline CDR1 reads MNHNS; CDR2 reads SASEGT. This CDR3 is built from 15 residues. The CDR3 here is CASSEQAEGARGYTF. CDR3 bases: TGTGCCAGCAGTGAACAGGCAGAGGGGGCGCGCGGCTACACCTTC.

The rearrangement joins TRBV4-3 to TRBJ2-7; D might be TRBD1 or TRBD2, each matching 6 bases. Per germline, CDR1 LGHNA and CDR2 YSLEER. Trimming cost V 3 bases and J 3 bases, with 15 bases left between them. The CDR3 totals 15 residues. CDR3 sequence: CASSQDYGGNYEQYF. CDR3 nucleotides: TGCGCCAGCAGCCAGGATTACGGGGGCAACTACGAGCAGTACTTC.

The rearrangement links TRBV28 to TRBJ1-2; D remains ambiguous. Trimming took 7 bases from V and 2 from J, leaving 5 bases between them. The CDR3 length is 11 residues. Germline V gene data show CDR1 as MDHEN and CDR2 as SYDVKM. The CDR3 sequence: CASTSNYGYTF. The CDR3 bases are TGTGCCAGCACGTCCAACTATGGCTACACCTTC.

This chain joins TRBV5-6 and TRBJ1-5; TRBD1 agrees at 7 bases. Germline V gene data show CDR1 as SGHDT and CDR2 as YYEEEE. The V and J ends lost 2 bases and 4 bases, in that order; junction bases with no gene match: 3. CDR3 length: 14 residues. The CDR3, as DNA: TGTGCCAGCAGCTTCGCAGGGGGTAATCAGCCCCAGCATTTT. Encoded protein: CASSFAGGNQPQHF.

This chain joins TRBV7-2 and TRBJ2-7; D could derive from TRBD1 or TRBD2 (5 bases each). Between the trimmed V and J ends, which lost 2 bases and 3 bases, there was a span of 11 bases. CDR3 length: 14 amino acids. Germline lookup yields CDR1 SGHTA and CDR2 FQGNSA. The CDR3 is CASSLFRDLYEQYF. In DNA, the CDR3 is TGTGCCAGCAGCTTATTTCGGGACCTCTACGAGCAGTACTTC.

This chain connects TRBV7-3 to TRBJ2-3; 8 nucleotides match TRBD2. CDR3 length: 15 amino acids. CDR1 and CDR2 (germline): SGHTA, FQGTGA. V lost 3 bases, J lost 4 bases, and 6 bases stayed unmatched. The CDR3 region is CASSFTAGGADTQYF. As DNA, the CDR3 is TGTGCCAGCAGCTTTACGGCGGGAGGTGCAGATACGCAGTATTTT.

Here the CDR3 DNA reads TGTGCCAGCAGCCAAGATGCAGGAAACCTCCACTTT. As protein: CASSQDAGNLHF. The chain recombines TRBV4-2 with TRBJ1-6, with D unresolved. Germline lookup yields CDR1 LGHNA and CDR2 YNFKEQ. The CDR3 is made up of 12 amino acids. The V gene lost 0 bases and the J gene lost 15 bases, with 9 bases spanning the gap.

The rearrangement joins TRBV2 to TRBJ2-5; D gene unclear. This CDR3 is built from 11 residues. Looked up from germline, CDR1 is SNHLY and CDR2 is FYNNEI. The ends were cut back, 9 bases at V and 4 bases at J, with 9 bases in the middle. The DNA for the CDR3 is TGTGCCAGGACTGTTCGAGAGACCCAGTACTTC. This translates into CARTVRETQYF.

Note on this clone: This may be a read error, as it is one base from a much larger clone. The V and J genes are TRBV7-3 and TRBJ2-2; no firm D call. V lost 3 bases and J 3 bases, leaving 5 bases between the germline ends. Germline V gene data show CDR1 as SGHTA and CDR2 as FQGTGA. The CDR3 runs to 13 residues. Here the CDR3 DNA reads TGTGCCAGCAGCTTGGCGGACACCGGGGAGCTGTTTTTT. Encoded protein: CASSLADTGELFF.

The V gene is TRBV4-2, the J gene TRBJ2-3; 12 bases line up with TRBD2. V shed 4 bases and J 1 base; nucleotides not matched to a gene: 6. The CDR3 covers 17 residues. The germline V gene encodes CDR1 LGHNA and CDR2 YNFKEQ. In nucleotides, the CDR3 is TGTGCCAGCAGCCGCACCGGACTAGCGGGACGCACAGATACGCAGTATTTT. Its translation is CASSRTGLAGRTDTQYF.

The rearrangement uses TRBV6-5 and TRBJ1-3; unclear D gene. The CDR3 totals 13 residues. Trimming removed 6 bases from V and 0 bases from J, with 6 bases in between. Looked up from germline, CDR1 is MNHEY and CDR2 is SVGAGI. The CDR3 is CASRKVSGNTIYF. In nucleotides, the CDR3 is TGTGCCAGCAGGAAGGTCTCTGGAAACACCATATATTTT.

The chain combines TRBV7-2 with TRBJ2-7; D remains unclear. CDR3 length equals 14 residues. Trimming shortened V by 5 bases and J by 2 bases, and 13 bases separated the two germline ends. The germline CDR1 and CDR2 sequences are SGHTA and FQGNSA. The CDR3 region is CASSTADGAYEQYF. In DNA, the CDR3 is TGTGCCAGCAGCACTGCCGACGGAGCCTACGAGCAGTACTTC.

This clone has more than one count but fewer than ten. The chain links TRBV11-3 to TRBJ2-2; D remains unclear. The CDR3 extends over 14 amino acids. CDR1 and CDR2 (germline): SGHNT, YENEEA. V was trimmed by 5 bases and J by 2 bases, leaving 9 bases between them. The CDR3 DNA reads TGTGCCAGCAGCGGTAGTCTTAACACCGGGGAGCTGTTTTTT. It translates to CASSGSLNTGELFF.

This clone has a handful of counts. The chain uses TRBV24-1 and TRBJ2-1, with 13 bases matching TRBD2. J gave up 0 bases and V 2 bases, and 6 bases lay outside the gene matches. Germline-derived CDR1 and CDR2 are KGHDR and SFDVKD. CDR3 size: 19 residues. The CDR3 sequence is CATSDSGLAGSSSYNEQFF. The CDR3 region has the DNA TGTGCCACCAGTGATTCGGGACTAGCGGGGTCGAGCTCCTACAATGAGCAGTTCTTC.